Sequencing of this T cell receptor (beta chain) was carried out in a study of blood T cell repertoires in COVID-19 (TCRdb year 2020). Background for the entire study: Samples covering the acute and convalescent phases of COVID-19 were provided by collaborators in the United States, Italy and Spain. The sample metadata nearly always contained a de-identified subject ID, COVID-19 status, age in years and sex. HLA class I and class II types, where available, came from metadata supplied by the sample provider rather than from assay-based typing. A freely available public database, intended as a resource for researchers studying the immune response to SARS-CoV-2, is where the repertoires were released. The prospective study material was composed of cDNA or gDNA derived from T cells, B-cell-depleted T cells, or PBMCs. Deeply sampled blood TCRbeta repertoires from subjects exposed to, actively infected with, or recovered from COVID-19 were included in the dataset. The samples were drawn from the first 160 participants of the ongoing ImmuneRACE study and from about 1,200 subjects provided by 6 global collaborators.

TCRbeta CDR3 regions were amplified from genomic DNA using the immunoSEQ Assay, a bias-controlled multiplex PCR. The authors' pipeline ran thus. Within the assay, amplification of reference gene primers was used to estimate how many nucleated cells each sample contained. Sequence reads were collapsed and filtered to measure the absolute abundance of every unique TCRbeta CDR3 rearrangement. Productive Simpson clonality was computed per sample as the square root of Simpson's diversity index over productive rearrangements. Sourced from immuneACCESS, this table was stored by TCRdb with only in-frame sequences that have V and J called. A share of the clones is absent; for the studies checked, an unresolved V gene accounts for under half, and the remainder has no known explanation. That table gives V, J and clone size, and the DNA gave D and trimming. This sample gives over 120,000 clones in total; around 80% of them show up just once. The top ten clonotypes cover 4.5% of the sample.

The paper as a whole reports these results and caveats: The amount of clinical and demographic metadata varied by source and participant and was provided uncurated.

The collaborating institutions used their own protocols to collect whole blood in K2EDTA tubes. Collaborator samples were shipped for TCRbeta analysis as frozen whole blood, isolated PBMCs, or DNA extracted from either sample type. On this clone: Its cognate antigen has yet to be identified. It has no much larger one-base neighbor in the sample; base qualities were not kept.

V and J are truncated by 10 bases and 4 bases respectively, leaving an intervening sequence of 17 bases. From a lookup of the germline V gene (reference sequence), CDR1 and CDR2 are MNHEY and SMNVEV. There are 15 amino acids in the CDR3, from cysteine to phenylalanine inclusive. Left in the record is the CDR3 DNA by itself, 45 bases read in frame from the first base. The source of this sequence is a woman of 80 years or more with active or convalescent COVID-19. Sequenced material: peripheral blood. The chain is assembled from TRBV27 and TRBJ1-6; the D gene is perhaps TRBD1, on 5 matching bases. The DNA sequence is TGTGCCACAGGCATGGGGCGGGGGTATAATTCACCCCTCCACTTT. Translation gives CATGMGRGYNSPLHF.